This record covers a single T cell receptor beta chain. This sample is part of a study of patients and donors after allogeneic stem cell transplantation. TCRdb itself ran the RT-PCR reads through MiXCR, one entry per CDR3 protein. The data show around 200,000 distinct CDR3 sequences, around 41% seen once. Trimming removed 3 bases at V and 4 bases at J, with 12 bases between. CDR3 length equals 14 residues. Germline V gives CDR1 ENHRY, CDR2 SYGVKD. The V and J genes are TRBV10-3 and TRBJ1-2, with a weak D call TRBD1 (6 bases). This TCR came from a human donor who was either an allogeneic HSCT recipient or a stem cell or donor lymphocyte infusion donor (not recorded which). It is not recorded whose cells these are; they may come from a transplant donor. Sample: blood, either unsorted or a sorted T cell fraction (not recorded which). In nucleotides, the CDR3 is TGTGCCATCAGTGACAGGGGAGCCCTCTATGGCTACACCTTC. Residues: CAISDRGALYGYTF.